This T cell receptor beta chain came from a study of blood T cell repertoires in COVID-19. The V gene's germline CDR1 is MNHEY and CDR2 SVGEGT. The V gene lost 4 bases and the J gene lost 12 bases, with 22 bases spanning the gap. The CDR3 consists of 15 residues. The repertoire was sequenced with immunoSEQ multiplex PCR; TCRdb's copy has only in-frame clones and lacks some. In the table there are tens of thousands of clones, over 80% of which are singletons. The sample was peripheral blood. This rearrangement joins TRBV6-2 or TRBV6-3 to TRBJ2-1; the D gene is possibly TRBD2 (6 bases). The sequence derives from a human donor in a cohort sampled during active COVID-19. The CDR3 DNA reads as TGTGCCAGCAGTTTTCGGCGGGACTCCCAACTAGGGCAGTTCTTC. Its protein product is CASSFRRDSQLGQFF.